This TCR beta chain was identified in a study of T cell changes during pregnancy in multiple sclerosis. Clones were sequenced by immunoSEQ multiplex PCR, and TCRdb holds only the in-frame ones, with some missing. In the table there are tens of thousands of clones, 92% of which are singletons. This clone was counted once. The CDR3 sequence is 16 residues long. Germline assignment: CDR1 SGDLS and CDR2 YYNGEE. J was trimmed by 8 bases and V by 0 bases; bases with no gene match: 12. The chain has TRBV9 and TRBJ2-3; 7 nucleotides line up with TRBD1. The sequence came from a female donor with multiple sclerosis, enrolled in a pregnancy study. The source was CD4+ T cells from peripheral blood mononuclear cells, collected after pregnancy. CDR3 DNA: TGTGCCAGCAGCGTAGCTTCGACAGGGCCCACACGTACGCAGTATTTT. This encodes CASSVASTGPTRTQYF.